This entry features one T cell receptor beta chain sequence. The antigen is unknown. The data originate from a study of cytomegalovirus exposure and HLA in healthy donors. Study findings and constraints: The authors later linked a missense DCLRE1C variant to TCR beta V- and J-gene trimming. Altogether, around 160 TCR beta chains were recorded as cytomegalovirus-associated.

PCR used 60 Vbeta primers and 13 Jbeta primers. Assay: immunoSEQ multiplex PCR; the TCRdb copy retains only in-frame clones and omits some. The sample includes about 55,000 clones, over 65% of them seen just once. CDR1 is SGHTA, CDR2 FQGTGA, per germline. Trimming stripped 6 bases from V and 6 bases from J, with 14 bases between. The CDR3 consists of 14 residues. The source material was PBMCs. The chain joins TRBV7-3 to TRBJ2-2; D is unresolved. The sequence came from a middle-aged man in good health and CMV-seropositive. In DNA, the CDR3 is TGTGCCAGCAGTTTGGCAGTCACAGCCGGGGAGCTGTTTTTT. Its protein is CASSLAVTAGELFF. The whole variable domain, remainder taken from reference TRBV7-3 and TRBJ2-2, is GAGVSQTPSNKVTEKGKYVELRCDPISGHTALYWYRQSLGQGPEFLIYFQGTGAADDSGLPNDRFFAVRPEGSVSTLKIQRTERGDSAVYLCASSLAVTAGELFFGEGSRLTVL.